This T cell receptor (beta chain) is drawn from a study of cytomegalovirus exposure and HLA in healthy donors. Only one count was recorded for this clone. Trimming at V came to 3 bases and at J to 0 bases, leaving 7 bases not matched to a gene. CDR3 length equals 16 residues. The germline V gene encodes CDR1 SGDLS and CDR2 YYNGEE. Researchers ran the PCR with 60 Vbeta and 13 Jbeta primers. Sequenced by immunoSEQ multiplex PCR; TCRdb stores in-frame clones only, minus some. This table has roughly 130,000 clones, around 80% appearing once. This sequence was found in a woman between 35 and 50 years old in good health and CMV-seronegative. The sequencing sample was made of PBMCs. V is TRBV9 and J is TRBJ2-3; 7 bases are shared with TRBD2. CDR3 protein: CASSALAGASTDTQYF. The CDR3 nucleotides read TGTGCCAGCAGCGCATTAGCGGGCGCTAGCACAGATACGCAGTATTTT.